This T cell receptor (beta chain) emerged from a study of T cells in tuberculosis. Time point specified: new active TB diagnosis, blood taken before or within 7 days of starting treatment. TCRdb's table, derived via immunoSEQ multiplex PCR, lists solely in-frame clones and lacks some. The table lists 30,000 to 40,000 clones, 93% of them singletons. V lost 5 bases to trimming and J lost 4 bases, with 8 bases between them. This CDR3 is 11 amino acids long. Germline CDR1 reads SQVTM; CDR2 reads ANQGSEA. This specimen was PBMCs, taken at tuberculosis diagnosis. The rearrangement joins TRBV29-1 to TRBJ1-2, with no clear D. This sequence was found in an adult with tuberculosis. As DNA, the CDR3 is TGCAGCGTTACGGGAATCTATGGCTACACCTTC. Protein: CSVTGIYGYTF.